This T cell receptor (beta chain) appears in the sequencing data of a study of blood T cells in healthy people across ages. At the level of the study: The template switching approach captured approximately one barcoded beta molecule for every two T cells.

Primers used in a second PCR of roughly 6 to 11 cycles were a sample-barcoded 5' primer and a J-beta primer mix. Each CDR3 protein gets one entry after TCRdb re-called the 5' RACE reads with MiXCR. This table has over 500,000 distinct CDR3 sequences, roughly half appearing once. Trimming took 5 bases from V and 3 from J, leaving 14 bases between them. Germline values: CDR1 SGHAT, CDR2 FQNNGV. The CDR3 length is 15 residues. The clonotype originates from a woman older than 75 in good health. What was sequenced was blood. The V gene is TRBV11-2, the J gene TRBJ2-1; weak D call: TRBD2 (6 bases). CDR3 loop: CASSPTAGGYNEQFF. As DNA, the CDR3 is TGTGCCAGCAGCCCCACTGCCGGGGGCTACAATGAGCAGTTCTTC.